This T cell receptor beta chain was documented in a study of T-cell reconstitution after alpha-beta-depleted transplantation in children. Study results and caveats: The origin of high day-60 TCRbeta diversity in some patients lay in surviving recipient T cells and thymic progenitors. Hyperexpanded clones declined; after one year, newly produced T cells mostly supplied diversity. Two months or so post-transplant, alpha-beta T cells reportedly derived from several hundred expanded graft clones.

Germline assignment: CDR1 SQVTM and CDR2 ANQGSEA. This CDR3 comprises 14 residues. Trimming removed 4 bases from V and 4 bases from J, with 15 bases in between. Unique molecular identifiers featured in how the TCRbeta library was prepared. TCRdb processed the PCR reads anew with MiXCR; each CDR3 protein has one entry. The sample contains hundreds of thousands of distinct CDR3 sequences, about 16% of which appear only once. This clonotype has just a few counts. Its specificity is unknown. The genes are TRBV29-1 and TRBJ2-3; D is possibly TRBD1 (6 bases). The origin of this receptor is a boy under two years old who had a stem cell transplant for Wiskott-Aldrich syndrome, so the T cells may come from the graft donor. This specimen was PBMCs, mostly from graft donor cells, taken 360 days after TCRalphabeta/CD19-depleted stem cell transplant. The CDR3 coding sequence is TGCAGCGTTGCCTGGTCCCAGGGGTCAGATACGCAGTATTTT. Protein: CSVAWSQGSDTQYF.